What follows are 29 T cell receptor beta chains derived from one specimen sequenced in a study of identical twins. TCRdb redid the calling of the 5' RACE reads with MiXCR, one entry per CDR3 protein. Seen here are some 97,000 distinct CDR3 sequences, just under 6% observed once, and the top ten hold approximately 12%. The sample taken for sequencing was memory T cells sorted from blood. The receptors were gathered from a woman between 50 and 59 years old in good health.

This clonotype was observed at least ten times. The rearrangement uses TRBV6-2 or TRBV6-3 and TRBJ2-5; perhaps TRBD1 as D (6 bases). The V end lost 2 bases, the J end lost 5 bases, and 12 bases lay between the germline ends. Germline values: CDR1 MNHEY, CDR2 SVGEGT. CDR3 length: 14 amino acids. CDR3 protein: CASSYPQGRETQYF. As DNA, the CDR3 is TGTGCCAGCAGTTACCCACAGGGACGGGAGACCCAGTACTTC.

This clonotype was seen many times. J is TRBJ1-5 and V is TRBV4-1; D is perhaps TRBD1 (6 bases). Germline V gene sequence: CDR1 MGHRA, CDR2 YSYEKL. CDR3 length equals 16 residues. Trimming shortened V by 0 bases and J by 5 bases, and 14 bases separated the two germline ends. CDR3: CASSQDGTSGDQPQHF. In DNA, the CDR3 is TGCGCCAGCAGCCAAGATGGGACAAGCGGGGATCAGCCCCAGCATTTT.

Ten or more counts support this clonotype. This sequence joins TRBV7-9 and TRBJ2-6; D is unresolved. The CDR3 length is 15 residues. Trimming shortened V by 3 bases and J by 1 base, and 7 bases separated the two germline ends. Germline V gene data show CDR1 as SEHNR and CDR2 as FQNEAQ (reference sequence). The CDR3 sequence is CASSFVPSGANVLTF. CDR3 in DNA: TGTGCCAGCAGCTTTGTACCTTCTGGGGCCAACGTCCTGACTTTC.

This clonotype appeared many times. V gene TRBV13 combines with J gene TRBJ1-6; D gene ambiguous. CDR1 PRHDT and CDR2 FYEKMQ come from the germline V gene (reference sequence). CDR3 length equals 13 residues. Trimming cost V 3 bases and J 7 bases, with 7 bases left between them. The CDR3 reads CASSFQRNSPLHF. The CDR3 nucleotides read TGTGCCAGCAGCTTCCAAAGAAATTCACCCCTCCACTTT.

This clonotype turned up a few times. The chain employs TRBV5-4 and TRBJ2-1, with D perhaps given as TRBD1 or TRBD2 (5 bases each). Germline V gene data show CDR1 as SGHNT and CDR2 as YYREEE (reference sequence). The CDR3 has 13 residues. The V end was cut by 3 bases, the J end by 6 bases, with 10 bases between. Written as DNA, the CDR3 is TGTGCCAGCAGCTCGGGACCCCCCAATGAGCAGTTCTTC. Its protein product is CASSSGPPNEQFF. Looking up the rest from reference TRBV5-4 and TRBJ2-1 gives the full variable domain: ETGVTQSPTHLIKTRGQQVTLRCSSQSGHNTVSWYQQALGQGPQFIFQYYREEENGRGNFPPRFSGLQFPNYSSELNVNALELDDSALYLCASSSGPPNEQFFGPGTRLTVL.

This clonotype has a count of ten or more. For the CDR3, the DNA is TGTGCCAGCAGCGACAGGGTTTTAACTCAGCCCCAGCATTTT. Amino acids: CASSDRVLTQPQHF. The chain combines TRBV27 with TRBJ1-5, with 7 nucleotides matching TRBD1. CDR3 size: 14 residues. The trim removed 6 bases at V and 6 bases at J, leaving 8 bases unmatched. CDR1 and CDR2 from the germline V gene are MNHEY and SMNVEV (reference sequence).

Many counts were recorded for this clonotype. The gene calls are TRBV20-1 and TRBJ2-3, with 7 bases that match TRBD1. This CDR3 comprises 15 residues. The V gene's germline CDR1 is DFQATT and CDR2 SNEGSKA (reference sequence). The J segment lost 4 bases and the V segment lost 4 bases, leaving 11 bases of the junction unmatched. DNA of the CDR3: TGCAGTGCTAAACAAACCGGGACAGAATCAGATACGCAGTATTTT. Translated, it gives CSAKQTGTESDTQYF.

Ten or more counts support this clonotype. The chain links TRBV12-3 or TRBV12-4 to TRBJ1-4; no definite D call. The CDR3 length is 13 residues. Trimming removed 2 bases at V and 12 bases at J, with 13 bases between. In DNA, the CDR3 is TGTGCCAGCAGTTTACTACATGGAATGGAACTGTTTTTT. Translated, it gives CASSLLHGMELFF.

This clonotype was picked up many times. The chain recombines TRBV29-1 with TRBJ1-1; tentative D call: TRBD1 (5 bases). Germline CDR1 reads SQVTM; CDR2 reads ANQGSEA. Trimming took off 7 bases at V and 1 base at J, with 10 bases between the two ends. The CDR3 is 12 residues long. The CDR3 DNA reads as TGCAGCGCGCGGGGGGGGAACACTGAAGCTTTCTTT. It specifies CSARGGNTEAFF.

This clonotype was recorded at least ten times. CDR3 amino acids: CSARDGTNSYEQYF. CDR3 DNA sequence: TGCAGTGCTAGAGACGGGACTAACTCCTACGAGCAGTACTTC. The rearrangement joins TRBV20-1 to TRBJ2-7; TRBD2 agrees at 7 bases. The CDR3 loop spans 14 amino acids. Trimming at V came to 0 bases and at J to 0 bases, leaving 2 bases not matched to a gene. The V gene's germline CDR1 is DFQATT and CDR2 SNEGSKA (reference sequence).

The sample holds a few counts of this clonotype. CDR3 in DNA: TGTGCCACCAGTGATGCGAGGGCCAGGGGGCGCACCGGGGAGCTGTTTTTT. As protein: CATSDARARGRTGELFF. The chain employs TRBV24-1 and TRBJ2-2; 8 bases fit TRBD1. V shed 3 bases and J 4 bases; nucleotides not matched to a gene: 9. CDR3 size: 17 residues. Germline CDR1 KGHDR, CDR2 SFDVKD.

This clonotype showed up many times. This sequence joins TRBV3-1 and TRBJ2-1; TRBD2 matches 12 bases. Germline CDR1 and CDR2: LGHDT and YNNKEL (reference sequence). The CDR3 is 18 residues long. With 5 bases clipped from V and 0 bases from J, the junction kept 8 bases outside the gene matches. Here the CDR3 DNA reads TGTGCCAGCAGCGCCGGGACTAGCGGGTTGAGCTCCTACAATGAGCAGTTCTTC. This gives the protein CASSAGTSGLSSYNEQFF.

The sample holds many counts of this clonotype. The genes are TRBV6-4 and TRBJ1-2; D is ambiguous. This CDR3 has 16 amino acids. V lost 2 bases and J lost 2, with 15 bases in between. Germline V gene sequence: CDR1 MRHNA, CDR2 SNTAGT. The CDR3 protein is CASSDRSFGYNYGYTF. The CDR3 DNA reads as TGTGCCAGCAGTGACCGTTCGTTTGGGTACAACTATGGCTACACCTTC.

The sample holds many counts of this clonotype. The V call is TRBV4-1, the J call TRBJ2-2, with TRBD2 matching 9 bases. After removal of 0 bases from V and 0 bases from J, the junction contained 2 bases not matched to a gene. The CDR3 sequence is 17 residues long. Germline V lookup: CDR1 MGHRA, CDR2 YSYEKL. The CDR3 spells CASSQEPSGANTGELFF. Written as DNA, the CDR3 is TGCGCCAGCAGCCAAGAACCTAGCGGGGCGAACACCGGGGAGCTGTTTTTT.

This clonotype showed up many times. The chain uses TRBV28 and TRBJ2-5; the match to TRBD1 covers 7 bases. The CDR3 sequence is 15 residues long. Per germline, CDR1 MDHEN and CDR2 SYDVKM. The junction had 6 bases not matched to a gene; V was cut back by 5 bases and J by 0 bases. The chain's CDR3 is CASSKSGTDQETQYF. In DNA, the CDR3 is TGTGCCAGCAGTAAAAGTGGGACAGACCAAGAGACCCAGTACTTC.

Turning to this clonotype: A read error may be the cause here, since a much bigger clone is one base away. It is likely a read error, because the conserved phenylalanine at the end of the CDR3 is missing. This chain uses TRBV28 with TRBJ2-3, with TRBD1 matching over 8 bases. The CDR3 extends over 13 amino acids. CDR1 MDHEN and CDR2 SYDVKM come from the germline V gene. V was clipped by 10 bases and J by 0 bases; unmatched bases: 3. CDR3 DNA: TGTGCCACCCGGACAGGGAGCACAGATACGCAGTATTGT. It translates to CATRTGSTDTQYC.

This clonotype was found many times. The chain couples TRBV11-2 to TRBJ2-3; 14 nucleotides match TRBD2. The junction had 10 bases not matched to a gene; V was cut back by 2 bases and J by 0 bases. The CDR3 is 20 amino acids. CDR1 and CDR2 from the germline V gene are SGHAT and FQNNGV. Here the CDR3 reads CASSLRLAGGSYSSTDTQYF. The CDR3 DNA follows: TGTGCCAGCAGCTTACGACTAGCGGGAGGGTCCTACTCTAGCACAGATACGCAGTATTTT.

This clonotype was detected only a few times. The chain uses TRBV20-1 and TRBJ1-1, with D maybe TRBD1 (5 bases). Germline CDR1 and CDR2: DFQATT and SNEGSKA (reference sequence). The CDR3 sequence is 13 residues long. Trimming left V 4 bases short and J 1 base short, with 10 bases between. CDR3 DNA: TGCAGTGCTATCCTACAGGAGAACACTGAAGCTTTCTTT. This sequence encodes CSAILQENTEAFF.

The chain couples TRBV25-1 to TRBJ1-5, with D perhaps TRBD1 (5 bases). The CDR3 contains 14 residues. Trimming pared 1 base from V and 3 bases from J, leaving 7 bases between. Germline V gene lookup returns CDR1 MGHDK and CDR2 SYGVNS. CDR3 sequence reads: CASSEFGTNQPQHF. The CDR3 coding sequence is TGTGCCAGCAGTGAATTTGGGACCAATCAGCCCCAGCATTTT.

In this sample, this clonotype turned up many times. The J gene is TRBJ2-5, the V gene TRBV20-1, with D perhaps TRBD2 (5 bases). This CDR3 has 14 amino acids. V was clipped by 3 bases and J by 5 bases, with 16 bases between them. The V gene's germline CDR1 is DFQATT and CDR2 SNEGSKA (reference sequence). CDR3 sequence: CSASGLQVRETQYF. In DNA, the CDR3 is TGCAGTGCTAGTGGACTTCAGGTGCGGGAGACCCAGTACTTC.

This clonotype appeared many times. V usage is TRBV7-8 and J usage is TRBJ2-7; no definite D call. Between the trimmed V and J ends, which lost 2 bases and 3 bases, there was a span of 11 bases. CDR1 is SGHVS and CDR2 is FQNEAQ in the germline V gene. The CDR3 consists of 14 residues. CDR3: CASSLRRVDYEQYF. CDR3 in DNA: TGTGCCAGCAGCTTACGACGTGTGGACTACGAGCAGTACTTC.

This chain joins TRBV27 and TRBJ2-1; 7 bases align to TRBD2. J lost 6 bases, V lost 6 bases, and 11 bases had no gene match. Looked up from germline, CDR1 is MNHEY and CDR2 is SMNVEV (reference sequence). CDR3 length: 15 amino acids. CDR3 coding DNA: TGTGCCAGCAGGGGGGGGGTTAGCGGGCTCAATGAGCAGTTCTTC. Amino acid sequence: CASRGGVSGLNEQFF.

The rearrangement uses TRBV20-1 and TRBJ1-1; D not resolved. The CDR3 runs 14 residues. In germline, CDR1 is DFQATT, CDR2 SNEGSKA (reference sequence). Trimming took off 0 bases at V and 0 bases at J, with 8 bases between the two ends. The CDR3 here is CSARDRVLNTEAFF. As DNA, the CDR3 is TGCAGTGCTAGAGATCGAGTCTTGAACACTGAAGCTTTCTTT.

This clonotype turned up a few times. This chain connects TRBV12-3 or TRBV12-4 to TRBJ2-1; TRBD2 matches 11 bases. This CDR3 contains 14 residues. V was clipped by 8 bases and J by 3 bases; unmatched bases: 3. DNA for the CDR3: TGTGCCAGCCGAACTAGCGGGGGCTACAATGAGCAGTTCTTC. As protein: CASRTSGGYNEQFF.

This clonotype has a count of ten or more. The gene calls are TRBV25-1 and TRBJ2-1; TRBD1 might be the D (6 bases). This CDR3 contains 12 residues. Between the trimmed V and J ends, which lost 4 bases and 11 bases, there was a span of 12 bases. Germline V gene data show CDR1 as MGHDK and CDR2 as SYGVNS. The DNA for the CDR3 is TGTGCCAGCAGTGGAGGGACAACTAAGCAGTTCTTC. This translates into CASSGGTTKQFF. The variable domain in full, completed from reference TRBV25-1 and TRBJ2-1, reads EADIYQTPRYLVIGTGKKITLECSQTMGHDKMYWYQQDPGMELHLIHYSYGVNSTEKGDLSSESTVSRIRTEHFPLTLESARPSHTSQYLCASSGGTTKQFFGPGTRLTVL.

In its sample, this clonotype was seen many times. The genes are TRBV5-1 and TRBJ2-3, with D unclear. In germline, CDR1 is SGHRS, CDR2 YFSETQ. V shed 2 bases and J shed 2 bases, with 12 bases lying between them. This CDR3 is built from 15 residues. Here the CDR3 reads CASSLWGYTTDTQYF. CDR3 nucleotides: TGCGCCAGCAGCTTATGGGGTTATACCACAGATACGCAGTATTTT.

The table lists this clonotype with a few counts. V and J are TRBV4-2 and TRBJ2-1; a possible D gene is TRBD2 (5 bases). Trimming took off 5 bases at V and 5 bases at J, with 16 bases between the two ends. Germline V gives CDR1 LGHNA, CDR2 YNFKEQ. CDR3 length: 15 amino acids. The CDR3 here is CASSVVAGTNNEQFF. The DNA of the CDR3 is TGTGCCAGCAGCGTCGTGGCGGGCACTAACAATGAGCAGTTCTTC.

The table lists this clonotype with many counts. This chain links TRBV11-2 with TRBJ2-5; the match to TRBD2 covers 10 bases. Germline CDR1 reads SGHAT; CDR2 reads FQNNGV. V lost 6 bases and J lost 0; bases outside the gene matches: 4. The CDR3 extends over 15 amino acids. The CDR3 DNA follows: TGTGCCAGCAGGAGACTAGCGGGCTACCAAGAGACCCAGTACTTC. As protein: CASRRLAGYQETQYF.

In this sample, this clonotype turned up many times. The rearrangement uses TRBV7-8 and TRBJ2-1; D ambiguous. Trimming left V 2 bases short and J 7 bases short, with 9 bases between. The CDR3 spans 13 residues. Germline V gene sequence: CDR1 SGHVS, CDR2 FQNEAQ. This CDR3 is CASSLNLGNEQFF. The CDR3 DNA follows: TGTGCCAGCAGCTTAAATCTAGGAAATGAGCAGTTCTTC.